This T cell receptor beta chain was recorded in a study of CD8 T cells in Susac syndrome. Study-level findings and limits: The study conceded that its TCR sequencing and HLA analysis involved relatively few individuals.

Random-hexamer reverse transcription was applied to about 0.45 to 1 ug RNA. The TCR beta CDR3 was amplified by immunoSEQ multiplex PCR across 54 Vbeta, 13 Jbeta. TCRdb used MiXCR to reprocess the immunoSEQ multiplex PCR reads, holding one entry per CDR3 protein. Here the sample spans about 210,000 distinct CDR3 sequences, about 96% being singletons. The multiple sclerosis control cohort comprised treatment-naive individuals presenting with stable or active relapsing-remitting disease. Looked up from germline, CDR1 is MNHEY and CDR2 is SMNVEV (reference sequence). CDR3 length: 14 amino acids. J lost 0 bases, V lost 5 bases, and 4 bases had no gene match. In regard to this clonotype: Its target is unknown.

The sample taken for sequencing was CD4+ T cells from PBMCs. The sequence was collected from a human donor with multiple sclerosis. This chain joins TRBV27 and TRBJ2-7; 7 nucleotides align to TRBD1. DNA for the CDR3: TGTGCCAGCAGTGGGACAGCAAGCTCCTACGAGCAGTACTTC. Translating gives CASSGTASSYEQYF.